What follows are 9 T cell receptor beta chains derived from one specimen sequenced in a study of cytomegalovirus exposure and HLA in healthy donors. In the PCR, 60 Vbeta and 13 Jbeta primers were used. Using immunoSEQ multiplex PCR, the repertoire was profiled, and TCRdb retains in-frame clones only, with some absent. The sample shows roughly 120,000 clones, about four fifths of them seen only once. The sequenced sample consisted of PBMCs. These receptor sequences come from a young man in good health and CMV-seropositive.

This clone was recorded a few times. This sequence joins TRBV6-5 and TRBJ2-3, with a weak D call TRBD1 (5 bases). Germline assignment: CDR1 MNHEY and CDR2 SVGAGI. CDR3 length equals 13 residues. Trimming cost V 2 bases and J 9 bases, with 12 bases left between them. The CDR3 coding sequence is TGTGCCAGCAGTTACACCCAGGGAAGGACGCAGTATTTT. Encoded protein: CASSYTQGRTQYF.

V and J are TRBV30 and TRBJ1-2, with D possibly matching TRBD1 (6 bases). Germline lookup yields CDR1 GTSNPN and CDR2 SVGIG (reference sequence). The length of the CDR3 is 13 residues. Trimming stripped 7 bases from V and 4 bases from J, with 16 bases between. As DNA, the CDR3 is TGTGCCTACGGCCGGGACAATGGCTATGGCTACACCTTC. Its translation is CAYGRDNGYGYTF.

This chain joins TRBV7-9 and TRBJ1-2; D is undetermined. V was clipped by 6 bases and J by 4 bases, with 18 bases between them. Germline values: CDR1 SEHNR, CDR2 FQNEAQ (reference sequence). The CDR3 consists of 15 residues. The CDR3 nucleotides are TGTGCCAGCAGTTCTTACTATAGCGGACTCTATGGCTACACCTTC. Its protein is CASSSYYSGLYGYTF.

This chain links TRBV15 with TRBJ2-1; D is perhaps TRBD1 (6 bases). Trimming pared 1 base from V and 5 bases from J, leaving 15 bases between. Germline assignment: CDR1 LNHNV and CDR2 YYDKDF (reference sequence). This CDR3 is built from 16 residues. CDR3 bases: TGTGCCACCAGCAGAGTTGGGGGCGACCTGGACAATGAGCAGTTCTTC. Protein product: CATSRVGGDLDNEQFF.

This rearrangement joins TRBV27 to TRBJ2-7; D remains ambiguous. Germline assignment: CDR1 MNHEY and CDR2 SMNVEV (reference sequence). The length of the CDR3 is 14 residues. Trimming stripped 6 bases from V and 0 bases from J, with 12 bases between. CDR3 loop: CASRRGSFSYEQYV. For the CDR3, the DNA is TGTGCCAGCAGACGAGGAAGCTTCTCCTACGAGCAGTACGTC.

V usage is TRBV5-1 and J usage is TRBJ2-5; 7 positions match TRBD1. J gave up 1 base and V 3 bases, and 6 bases lay outside the gene matches. The CDR3 is made up of 15 amino acids. The germline gives CDR1 SGHRS, CDR2 YFSETQ. The CDR3 DNA reads TGCGCCAGCAGCTCCCGGGACAGATTCCAAGAGACCCAGTACTTC. Its protein is CASSSRDRFQETQYF.

The chain has TRBV29-1 and TRBJ2-2, with D perhaps matching TRBD1 (5 bases). Germline CDR1 is SQVTM and CDR2 is ANQGSEA. This CDR3 comprises 15 residues. With 7 bases removed from V and 6 bases from J, the gap between germline ends came to 21 bases. Here the CDR3 reads CSASKFRDSAGELFF. The CDR3 region has the DNA TGCAGCGCAAGCAAATTTAGAGACAGTGCCGGGGAGCTGTTTTTT.

The chain recombines TRBV19 with TRBJ1-2, with D perhaps matching TRBD1 (6 bases). Germline V lookup: CDR1 LNHDA, CDR2 SQIVND (reference sequence). Trimming removed 6 bases at V and 0 bases at J, with 11 bases between. The CDR3 is 14 residues long. The CDR3 loop is CASSLDSPNYGYTF. The CDR3, as DNA: TGTGCCAGTAGCCTGGACAGTCCTAACTATGGCTACACCTTC. Complete variable domain (other parts from reference TRBV19 and TRBJ1-2): DGGITQSPKYLFRKEGQNVTLSCEQNLNHDAMYWYRQDPGQGLRLIYYSQIVNDFQKGDIAEGYSVSREKKESFPLTVTSAQKNPTAFYLCASSLDSPNYGYTFGSGTRLTVV.

The V call is TRBV11-3, the J call TRBJ2-3, with a weak D call TRBD2 (6 bases). This CDR3 has 13 amino acids. The V and J ends lost 7 bases and 4 bases respectively, with 12 bases between them. Germline CDR1 is SGHNT and CDR2 is YENEEA. The chain's CDR3 is CASTAGRSDTQYF. CDR3 bases: TGTGCCAGCACTGCGGGGAGATCAGATACGCAGTATTTT.